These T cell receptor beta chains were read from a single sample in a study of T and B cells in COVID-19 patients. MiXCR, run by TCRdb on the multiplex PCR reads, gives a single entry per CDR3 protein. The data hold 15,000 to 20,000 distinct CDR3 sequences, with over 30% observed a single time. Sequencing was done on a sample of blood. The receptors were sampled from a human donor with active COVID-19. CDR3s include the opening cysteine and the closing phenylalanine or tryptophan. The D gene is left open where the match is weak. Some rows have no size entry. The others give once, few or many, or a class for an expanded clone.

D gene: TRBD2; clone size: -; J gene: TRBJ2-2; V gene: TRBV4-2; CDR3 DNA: TGCGCCAGCAGCCAAACCTACCAGACTAGCTCAACCGGGGAGCTGTTTTTT; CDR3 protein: CASSQTYQTSSTGELFF
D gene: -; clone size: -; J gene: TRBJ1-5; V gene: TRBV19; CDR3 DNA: TGTGCCAGTAGTATAGATCCCCCTTTGCGGGGAAATCAGCCCCAGCATTTT; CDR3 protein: CASSIDPPLRGNQPQHF
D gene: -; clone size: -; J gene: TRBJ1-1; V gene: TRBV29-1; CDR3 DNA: TGCAGCTCTGACGGGGGTCAAAACACTGAAGCTTTCTTT; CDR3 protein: CSSDGGQNTEAFF
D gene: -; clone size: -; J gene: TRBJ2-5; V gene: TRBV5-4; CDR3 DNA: TGTGCCAGCAGCACTCCAGCGGGTCACCTCAGGGAGACCCAGTACTTC; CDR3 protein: CASSTPAGHLRETQYF
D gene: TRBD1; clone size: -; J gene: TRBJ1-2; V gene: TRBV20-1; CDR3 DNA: TGCAGTGCTAGGATGAGACAGGGGTTTGGGCTTGGCTATGGCTACACCTTC; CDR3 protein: CSARMRQGFGLGYGYTF
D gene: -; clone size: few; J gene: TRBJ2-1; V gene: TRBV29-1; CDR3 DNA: -; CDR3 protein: CSVGFGAGGNFF
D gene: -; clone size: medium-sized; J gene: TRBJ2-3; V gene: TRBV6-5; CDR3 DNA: TGTGCCAGCAGTTACGGCGGGGTCACAGATACGCAGTATTTT; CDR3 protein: CASSYGGVTDTQYF
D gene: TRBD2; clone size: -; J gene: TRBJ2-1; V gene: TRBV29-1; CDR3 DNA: TGCAGCTCCACTAGCGGGGGCGGTGAGCAGTTCTTC; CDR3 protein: CSSTSGGGEQFF
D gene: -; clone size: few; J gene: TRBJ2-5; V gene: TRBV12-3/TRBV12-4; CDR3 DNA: TGTGCCAGCAGTTCCCTGCAGGCCCAAGAGACCCAGTACTTC; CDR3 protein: CASSSLQAQETQYF
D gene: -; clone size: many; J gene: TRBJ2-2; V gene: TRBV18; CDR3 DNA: TGTGCCAGCTCACCAAGTGGAGGGACCGGGGAGCTGTTTTTT; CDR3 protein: CASSPSGGTGELFF
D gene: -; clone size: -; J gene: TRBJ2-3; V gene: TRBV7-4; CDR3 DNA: TGTGCCAGCCTGGCGAGTCGGCAGAAAGATACGCAGTATTTT; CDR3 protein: CASLASRQKDTQYF
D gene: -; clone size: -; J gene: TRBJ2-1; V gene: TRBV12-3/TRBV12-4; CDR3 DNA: TGTGCCAGCAGTTCAGGGGAGGAGTACAATGAGCAGTTCTTC; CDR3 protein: CASSSGEEYNEQFF
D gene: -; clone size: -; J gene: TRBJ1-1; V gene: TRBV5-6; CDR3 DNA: TGTGCCAGCAGCTTGATCGTGGGGGGTACTGAAGCTTTCTTT; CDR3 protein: CASSLIVGGTEAFF
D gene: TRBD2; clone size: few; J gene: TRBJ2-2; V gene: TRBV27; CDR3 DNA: TGTGCCAGCAGTTTATCCCCTGGCGGGGGGGCCGTCGGGGAGCTGTTTTTT; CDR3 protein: CASSLSPGGGAVGELFF
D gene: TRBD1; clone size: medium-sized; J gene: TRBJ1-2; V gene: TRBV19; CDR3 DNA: TGTGCCAGTAGTATAGATTGGATAGGGGGCTACGGCTACACCTTC; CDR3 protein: CASSIDWIGGYGYTF
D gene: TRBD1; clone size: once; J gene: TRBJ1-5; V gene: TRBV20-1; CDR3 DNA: TGCAGTGCTAGTCAAGACCGGGACAGGGCCCATCAGCCCCAGCATTTT; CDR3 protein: CSASQDRDRAHQPQHF
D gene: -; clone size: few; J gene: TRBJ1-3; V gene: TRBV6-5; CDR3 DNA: TGTGCCACTGGGGACGGAGGAAACACCATATATTTT; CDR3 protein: CATGDGGNTIYF
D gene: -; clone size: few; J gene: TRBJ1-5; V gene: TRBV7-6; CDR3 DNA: TGTGCCAGCAGCTTAATAGTAGGCAATCAGCCCCAGCATTTT; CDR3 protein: CASSLIVGNQPQHF
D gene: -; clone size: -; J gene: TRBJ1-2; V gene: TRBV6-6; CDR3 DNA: TGTGCCAGCAGTTCGGCTGACGGATTTTATGGCTACACCTTC; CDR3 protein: CASSSADGFYGYTF
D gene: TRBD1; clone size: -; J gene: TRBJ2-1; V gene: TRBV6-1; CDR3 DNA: TGTGCCAGCATTCTTCGACAGGGGCGAAACAATGAGCAGTTCTTC; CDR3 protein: CASILRQGRNNEQFF
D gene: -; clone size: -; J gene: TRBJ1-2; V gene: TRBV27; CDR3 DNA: TGTGCCAGCAGGTTAGGGAGTGATTTGGATGGCTACACCTTC; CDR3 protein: CASRLGSDLDGYTF
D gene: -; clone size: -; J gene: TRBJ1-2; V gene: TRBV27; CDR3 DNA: TGTGCCAGCAGTGCCAAGTCAGGTAGAAGTAACTATGGCTACACCTTC; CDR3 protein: CASSAKSGRSNYGYTF
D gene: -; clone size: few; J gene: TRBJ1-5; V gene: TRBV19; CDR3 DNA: TGTGCCAGTAGTATAGAGGGAGGGTGGAGCAATCAGCCCCAGCATTTT; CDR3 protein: CASSIEGGWSNQPQHF
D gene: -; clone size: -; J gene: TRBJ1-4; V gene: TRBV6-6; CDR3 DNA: TGTGCCAGCAGTGCCCCGGGACCCGGGGGCGTTGAAAAACTGTTTTTT; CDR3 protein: CASSAPGPGGVEKLFF
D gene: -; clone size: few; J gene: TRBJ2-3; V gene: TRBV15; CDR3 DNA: TGTGCCACCAGCAGGGAGACTAGTTGGAACACAGATACGCAGTATTTT; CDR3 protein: CATSRETSWNTDTQYF
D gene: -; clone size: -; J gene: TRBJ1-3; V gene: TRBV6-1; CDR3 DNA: TGTGCCAGCAGTGAAGGGACAGTCGGAAACACCATATATTTT; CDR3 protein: CASSEGTVGNTIYF
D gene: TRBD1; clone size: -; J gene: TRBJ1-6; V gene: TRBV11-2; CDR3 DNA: TGTGCCAGCAGCCCGATAGCTGGGACAGGGGTGGTTTCACCCCTCCACTTT; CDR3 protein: CASSPIAGTGVVSPLHF
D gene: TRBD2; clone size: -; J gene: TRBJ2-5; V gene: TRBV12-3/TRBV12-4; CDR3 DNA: TGTGCCAGCAGCGAAGAGCGGGGGGGGGGTTATGGGGAGACCCAGTACTTC; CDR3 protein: CASSEERGGGYGETQYF
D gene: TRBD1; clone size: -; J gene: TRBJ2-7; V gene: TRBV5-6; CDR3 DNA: TGTGCCAGCAGCCGCTTTGGGGACAGGGACTACGAGCAGTACTTC; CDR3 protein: CASSRFGDRDYEQYF
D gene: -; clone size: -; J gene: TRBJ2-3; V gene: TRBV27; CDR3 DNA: TGTGCCAGCAGTTTAATCAGGAATAAAGATACGCAGTATTTT; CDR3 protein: CASSLIRNKDTQYF
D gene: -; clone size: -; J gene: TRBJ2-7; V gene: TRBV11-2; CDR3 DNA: TGTGCCAGCAGCTACAACTACGAGCAGTACTTC; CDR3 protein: CASSYNYEQYF
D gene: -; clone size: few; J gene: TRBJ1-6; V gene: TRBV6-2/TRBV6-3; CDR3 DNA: TGTGCCAGCAGTATAGCCGGAAATTCACCCCTCCACTTT; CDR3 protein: CASSIAGNSPLHF
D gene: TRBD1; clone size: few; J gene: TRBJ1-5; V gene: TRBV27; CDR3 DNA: TGTGCCAGCAGTTCCACAGGGGGCCGAGGTCAGCCCCAGCATTTT; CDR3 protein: CASSSTGGRGQPQHF
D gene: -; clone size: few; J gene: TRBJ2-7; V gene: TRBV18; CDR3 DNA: TGTGCCAGCTCACCAGACCCAGGCTACGAGCAGTACTTC; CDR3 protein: CASSPDPGYEQYF
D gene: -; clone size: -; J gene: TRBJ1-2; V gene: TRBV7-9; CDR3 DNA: TGTGCCAGCAGCTCTAGGGCCAAAAGTCGTGGAGGTCATGGCTACACCTTC; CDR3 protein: CASSSRAKSRGGHGYTF
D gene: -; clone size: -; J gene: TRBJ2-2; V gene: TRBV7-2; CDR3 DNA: TGTGCCAGCAGCTTATACGGGGGGCGGAACACCGGGGAGCTGTTTTTT; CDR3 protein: CASSLYGGRNTGELFF
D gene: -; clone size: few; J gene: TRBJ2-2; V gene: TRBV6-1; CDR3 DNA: TGTGCCAGCAGTGAAGGAACAGGCGCTTACACCGGGGAGCTGTTTTTT; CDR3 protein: CASSEGTGAYTGELFF
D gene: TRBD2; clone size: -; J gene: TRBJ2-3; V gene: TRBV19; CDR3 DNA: TGTGCCAGTAGTTCAACCGGGACTAGCGGGGGGGCTGCAGATACGCAGTATTTT; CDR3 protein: CASSSTGTSGGAADTQYF
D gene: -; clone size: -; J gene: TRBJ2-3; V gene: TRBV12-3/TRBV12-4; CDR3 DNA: TGTGCCAGCAGTCTCAGAGGGGGGGCCACAGATACGCAGTATTTT; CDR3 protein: CASSLRGGATDTQYF
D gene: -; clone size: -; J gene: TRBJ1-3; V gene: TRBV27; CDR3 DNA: TGTGCCAGCAGTGACCGGGCCGCCTCTGGAAACACCATATATTTT; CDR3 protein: CASSDRAASGNTIYF
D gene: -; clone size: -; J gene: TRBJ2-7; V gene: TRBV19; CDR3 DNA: TGTGCCAGTAGTATGACGCCGGGGCACGGCGAGCAGTACTTC; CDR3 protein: CASSMTPGHGEQYF
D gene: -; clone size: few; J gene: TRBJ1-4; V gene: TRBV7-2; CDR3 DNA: TGTGCCAGCAGCTCTTTTCCCCGGAGTCGTAATGAAAAACTGTTTTTT; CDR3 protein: CASSSFPRSRNEKLFF
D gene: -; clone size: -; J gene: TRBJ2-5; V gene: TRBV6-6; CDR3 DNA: TGTGCCAGCGAGTCAATAGAGATGGGAGAGACCCAGTACTTC; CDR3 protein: CASESIEMGETQYF
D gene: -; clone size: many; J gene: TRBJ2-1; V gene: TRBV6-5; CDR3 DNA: TGTGCCAGCAGTAAGCGGGACAGAGAAAGTGAGCAGTTCTTC; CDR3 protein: CASSKRDRESEQFF
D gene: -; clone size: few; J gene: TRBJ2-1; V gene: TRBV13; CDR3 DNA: TGTGCCAGCAGCCTATCCGCGGGCGCGGGGGCCCTTCAGTATAATGAGCAGTTCTTC; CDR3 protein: CASSLSAGAGALQYNEQFF
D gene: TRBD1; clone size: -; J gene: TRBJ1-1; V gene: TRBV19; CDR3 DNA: TGTGCCAGTAGTACCCAACGGACAGGGGGGGTGAATGAAGCTTTCTTT; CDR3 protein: CASSTQRTGGVNEAFF
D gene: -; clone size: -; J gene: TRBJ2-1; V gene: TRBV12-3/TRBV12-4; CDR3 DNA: TGTGCCAGCAGTACGGACAATGAGCAGTTCTTC; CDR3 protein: CASSTDNEQFF
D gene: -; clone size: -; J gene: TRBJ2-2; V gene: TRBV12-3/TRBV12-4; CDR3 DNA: TGTGCCAGCACCACCCCCGTGTTTTCCACCGGGGAGCTGTTTTTT; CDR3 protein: CASTTPVFSTGELFF
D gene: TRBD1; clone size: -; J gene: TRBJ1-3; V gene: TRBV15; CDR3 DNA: TGTGCCACCAGCAGAGGACAGGGCGCCTCTGGAAACACCATATATTTT; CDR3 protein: CATSRGQGASGNTIYF
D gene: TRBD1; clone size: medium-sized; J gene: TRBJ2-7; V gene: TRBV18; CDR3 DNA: TGTGCCAGCTCACCGACGACAGGGAAGGGGTACGAGCAGTACTTC; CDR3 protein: CASSPTTGKGYEQYF
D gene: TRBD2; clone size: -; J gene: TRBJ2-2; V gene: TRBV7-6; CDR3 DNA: TGTGCCAGCAGCACCAGACTAGCGGGGGGATCGAACACCGGGGAGCTGTTTTTT; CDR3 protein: CASSTRLAGGSNTGELFF
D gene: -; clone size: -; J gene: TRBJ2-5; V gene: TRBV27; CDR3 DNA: TGTGCCAGCAGTCTGCGGAGGGCAGGGAGGGAGACCCAGTACTTC; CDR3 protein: CASSLRRAGRETQYF
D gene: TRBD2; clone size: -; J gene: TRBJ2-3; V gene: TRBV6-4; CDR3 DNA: TGTGCCAGCAGTGACGGCGGGGGGGCGAGTGATACGCAGTATTTT; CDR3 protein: CASSDGGGASDTQYF
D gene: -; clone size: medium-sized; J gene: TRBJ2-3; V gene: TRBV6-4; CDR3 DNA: TGTGCCAGCAGTGACTCGAAAGGGGGGACAGATACGCAGTATTTT; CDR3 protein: CASSDSKGGTDTQYF
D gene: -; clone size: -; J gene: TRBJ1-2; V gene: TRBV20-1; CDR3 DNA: TGCAGTGCGGAGGGGCCCTATGGCTACACCTTC; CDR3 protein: CSAEGPYGYTF
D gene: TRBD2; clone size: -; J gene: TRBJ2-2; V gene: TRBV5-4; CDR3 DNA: TGTGCCAGCAGCTTGGTGGCGGGGGCCGGGGAGCTGTTTTTT; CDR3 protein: CASSLVAGAGELFF
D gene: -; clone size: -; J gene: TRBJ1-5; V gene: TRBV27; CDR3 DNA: TGTGCCAGCAGTTTAATTCCGGGGAGCAATCAGCCCCAGCATTTT; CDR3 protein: CASSLIPGSNQPQHF